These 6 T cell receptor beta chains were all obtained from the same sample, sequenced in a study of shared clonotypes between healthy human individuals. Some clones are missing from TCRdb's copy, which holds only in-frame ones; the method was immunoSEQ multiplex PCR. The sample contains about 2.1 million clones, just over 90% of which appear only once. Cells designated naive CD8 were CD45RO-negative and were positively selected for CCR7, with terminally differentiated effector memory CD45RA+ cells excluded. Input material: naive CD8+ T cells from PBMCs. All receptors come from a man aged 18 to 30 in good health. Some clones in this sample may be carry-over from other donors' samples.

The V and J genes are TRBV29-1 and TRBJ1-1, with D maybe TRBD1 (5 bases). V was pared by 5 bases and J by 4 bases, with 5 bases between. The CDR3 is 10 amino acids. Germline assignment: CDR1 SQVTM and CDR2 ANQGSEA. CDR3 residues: CSVQGTEAFF. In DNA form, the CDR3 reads TGCAGCGTTCAGGGCACTGAAGCTTTCTTT. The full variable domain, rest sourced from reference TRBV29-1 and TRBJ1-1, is SAVISQKPSRDICQRGTSLTIQCQVDSQVTMMFWYRQQPGQSLTLIATANQGSEATYESGFVIDKFPISRPNLTFSTLTVSNMSPEDSSIYLCSVQGTEAFFGQGTRLTVV.

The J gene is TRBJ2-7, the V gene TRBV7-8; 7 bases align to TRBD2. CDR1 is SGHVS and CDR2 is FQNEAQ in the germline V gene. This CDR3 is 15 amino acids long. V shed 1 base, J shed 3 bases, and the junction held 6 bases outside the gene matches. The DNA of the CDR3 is TGTGCCAGCAGCTTAGGACAGACTAGCCGCTACGAGCAGTACTTC. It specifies CASSLGQTSRYEQYF. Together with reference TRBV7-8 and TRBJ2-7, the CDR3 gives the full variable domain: GAGVSQSPRYKVAKRGQDVALRCDPISGHVSLFWYQQALGQGPEFLTYFQNEAQLDKSGLPSDRFFAERPEGSVSTLKIQRTQQEDSAVYLCASSLGQTSRYEQYFGPGTRLTVT.

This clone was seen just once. Here the CDR3 DNA reads TGTGCCAGCAGTTTAGCGGCATGGGGGAGCAAGTTCTTC. It encodes CASSLAAWGSKFF. The V gene is TRBV28, the J gene TRBJ2-1, with D possibly called TRBD1 or TRBD2 (5 bases each). Trimming removed 2 bases from V and 14 bases from J, with 16 bases in between. Looked up from germline, CDR1 is MDHEN and CDR2 is SYDVKM. The CDR3 is 13 amino acids.

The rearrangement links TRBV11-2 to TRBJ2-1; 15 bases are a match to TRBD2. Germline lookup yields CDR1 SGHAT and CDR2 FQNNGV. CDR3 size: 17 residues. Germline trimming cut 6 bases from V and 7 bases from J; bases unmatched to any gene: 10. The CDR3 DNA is TGTGCCAGCAGGAGGACTAGCGGGAGGGTAGTGGTTAATGAGCAGTTCTTC. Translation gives CASRRTSGRVVVNEQFF.

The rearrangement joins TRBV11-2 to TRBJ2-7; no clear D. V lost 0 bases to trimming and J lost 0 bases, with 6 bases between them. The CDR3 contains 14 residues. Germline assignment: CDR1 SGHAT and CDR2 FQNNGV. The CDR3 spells CASSLDSYSYEQYF. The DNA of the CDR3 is TGTGCCAGCAGCTTAGATTCCTACTCCTACGAGCAGTACTTC. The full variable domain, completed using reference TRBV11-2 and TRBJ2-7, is EAGVAQSPRYKIIEKRQSVAFWCNPISGHATLYWYQQILGQGPKLLIQFQNNGVVDDSQLPKDRFSAERLKGVDSTLKIQPAKLEDSAVYLCASSLDSYSYEQYFGPGTRLTVT.

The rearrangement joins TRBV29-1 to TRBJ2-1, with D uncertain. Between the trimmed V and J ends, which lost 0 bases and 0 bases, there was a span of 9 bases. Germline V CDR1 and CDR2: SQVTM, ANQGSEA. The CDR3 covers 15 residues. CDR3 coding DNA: TGCAGCGTTGAAGATCTTCCGAGCTCCTACAATGAGCAGTTCTTC. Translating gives CSVEDLPSSYNEQFF.